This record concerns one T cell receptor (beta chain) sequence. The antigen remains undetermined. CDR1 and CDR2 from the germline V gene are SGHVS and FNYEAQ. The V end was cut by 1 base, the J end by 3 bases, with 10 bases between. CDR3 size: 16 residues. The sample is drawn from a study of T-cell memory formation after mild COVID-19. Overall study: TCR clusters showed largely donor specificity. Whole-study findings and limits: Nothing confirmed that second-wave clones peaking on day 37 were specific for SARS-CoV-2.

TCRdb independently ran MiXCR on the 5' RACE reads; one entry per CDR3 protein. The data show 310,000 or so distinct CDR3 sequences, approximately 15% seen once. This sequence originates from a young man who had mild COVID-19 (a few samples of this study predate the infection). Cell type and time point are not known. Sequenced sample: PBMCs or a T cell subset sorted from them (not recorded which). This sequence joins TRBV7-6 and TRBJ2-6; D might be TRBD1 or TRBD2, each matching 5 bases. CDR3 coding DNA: TGTGCCAGCAGCTTAGACGGGGCGGGTGGGGCCAACGTCCTGACTTTC. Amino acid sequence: CASSLDGAGGANVLTF. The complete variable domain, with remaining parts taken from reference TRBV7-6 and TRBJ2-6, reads GAGVSQSPRYKVTKRGQDVALRCDPISGHVSLYWYRQALGQGPEFLTYFNYEAQQDKSGLPNDRFSAERPEGSISTLTIQRTEQRDSAMYRCASSLDGAGGANVLTFGAGSRLTVL.